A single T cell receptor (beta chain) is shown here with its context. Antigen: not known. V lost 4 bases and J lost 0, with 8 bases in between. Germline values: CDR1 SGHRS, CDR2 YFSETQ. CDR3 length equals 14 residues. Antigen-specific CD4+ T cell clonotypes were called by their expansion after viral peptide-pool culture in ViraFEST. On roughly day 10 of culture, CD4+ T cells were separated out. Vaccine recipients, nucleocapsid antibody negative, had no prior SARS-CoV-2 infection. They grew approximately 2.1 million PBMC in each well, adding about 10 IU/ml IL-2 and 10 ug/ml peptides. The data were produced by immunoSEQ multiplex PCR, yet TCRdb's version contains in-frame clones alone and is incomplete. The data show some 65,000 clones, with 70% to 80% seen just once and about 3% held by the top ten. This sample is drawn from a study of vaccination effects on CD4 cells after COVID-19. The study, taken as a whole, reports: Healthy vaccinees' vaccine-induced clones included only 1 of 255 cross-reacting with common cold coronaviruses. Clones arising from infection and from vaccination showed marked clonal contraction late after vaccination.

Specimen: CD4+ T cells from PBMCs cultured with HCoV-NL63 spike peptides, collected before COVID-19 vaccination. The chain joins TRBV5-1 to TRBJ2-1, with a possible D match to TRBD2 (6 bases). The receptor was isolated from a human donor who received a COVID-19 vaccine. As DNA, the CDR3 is TGCGCCAGCAGCCCCGGGGGCTCCTACAATGAGCAGTTCTTC. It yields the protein CASSPGGSYNEQFF.